This T cell receptor (beta chain) derives from a study of T cell responses to AZD1222 COVID-19 vaccine. Profiling relied on immunoSEQ multiplex PCR, and the TCRdb table lists in-frame clones only, not all of them. Of roughly 120,000 clones in the sample, roughly nine tenths are singletons; the top ten hold 2.4%. On this clone: Its antigen is not known.

Study observations and caveats: Dominant at 160-218 and 743-854, vaccine-associated CD4 TCRs also spanned spike. Once two AZD1222 doses were given, Spike-specific TCR breadth and depth went up. The donor cohort was predominantly white British with a female majority, and clonal diversity may have been underestimated.

Germline V lookup: CDR1 SGHAT, CDR2 FQNNGV. CDR3 length: 16 residues. Trimming removed 1 base from V and 5 bases from J; junction bases left unmatched: 6. The V and J genes are TRBV11-2 and TRBJ2-2, with 8 positions matching TRBD1. Sequencing was performed on peripheral blood, taken on day 0 of AZD1222 vaccination. This TCR was sampled from an adult in good health. The CDR3 nucleotides are TGTGCCAGCAGCTTAGTTGGACAGGGTGGTACCGGGGAGCTGTTTTTT. This encodes CASSLVGQGGTGELFF.